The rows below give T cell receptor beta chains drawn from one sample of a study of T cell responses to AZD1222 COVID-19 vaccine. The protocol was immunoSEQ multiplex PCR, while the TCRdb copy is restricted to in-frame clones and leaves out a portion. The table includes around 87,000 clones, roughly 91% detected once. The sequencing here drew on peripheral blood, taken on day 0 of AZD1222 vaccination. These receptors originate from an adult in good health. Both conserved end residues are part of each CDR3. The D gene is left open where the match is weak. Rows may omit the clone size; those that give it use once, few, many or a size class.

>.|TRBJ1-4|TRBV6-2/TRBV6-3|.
TGTGCCAGCAGCCCTGGTTCGGCGGGGGCAGCGTCTGAAAAACTGTTTTTT
CASSPGSAGAASEKLFF
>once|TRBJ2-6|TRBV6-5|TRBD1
TGTGCCAGCAGTATTACAGGGGCTGGGGCCAACGTCCTGACTTTC
CASSITGAGANVLTF
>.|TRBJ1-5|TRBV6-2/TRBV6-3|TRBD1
TGTGCCAGCAGTTCCCGACAGGGCCTTTATCAGCCCCAGCATTTT
CASSSRQGLYQPQHF
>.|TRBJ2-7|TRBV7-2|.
TGTGCCAGCAGCGAAGACCGGGGCCGGCGAGAGCAGTACTTC
CASSEDRGRREQYF
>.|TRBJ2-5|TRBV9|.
TGTGCCAGCAGCGCATTTCCAACTCCGGGAGAGACCCAGTACTTC
CASSAFPTPGETQYF
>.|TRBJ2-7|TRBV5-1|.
TGCGCCAGCAGCCCTGGGGGGACATTGATCTACGAGCAGTACTTC
CASSPGGTLIYEQYF
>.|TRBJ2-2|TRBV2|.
TGTGCCAGCACCCAACTTAACTCGAACACCGGGGAGCTGTTTTTT
CASTQLNSNTGELFF
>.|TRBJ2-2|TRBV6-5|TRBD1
TGTGCCAGCTCCGACAGGGTCATCACCGGGGAGCTGTTTTTT
CASSDRVITGELFF
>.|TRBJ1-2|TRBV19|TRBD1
TGTGCCAGTAGTCCTTTGGTACACAGGGGAGAGAACTATGGCTACACCTTC
CASSPLVHRGENYGYTF
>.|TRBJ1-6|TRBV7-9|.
TGTGCCAGCAGCTTAGCTGGGGGGAGGAATTCACCCCTCCACTTT
CASSLAGGRNSPLHF
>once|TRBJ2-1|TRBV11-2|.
TGTGCCAGCAGCCGCTACCTGAGACAGGGACTGTTCTTC
CASSRYLRQGLFF
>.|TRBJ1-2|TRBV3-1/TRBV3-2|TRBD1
TGTGCCAGCAGCCTCGGGACAGGGTATGGCTACACCTTC
CASSLGTGYGYTF
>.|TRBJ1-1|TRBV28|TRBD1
TGTGCCAGCAGTCCCGTGACAGGGACAAGGGCTGAAGCTTTCTTT
CASSPVTGTRAEAFF
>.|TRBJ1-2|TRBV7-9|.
TGTGCCAGCAGCTTAGCGGCGTGGCCTGGCTACACCTTC
CASSLAAWPGYTF
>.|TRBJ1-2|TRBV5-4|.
TGTGCCAGCAGCTTGTTTCAAGTGGGAGGCTACACCTTC
CASSLFQVGGYTF
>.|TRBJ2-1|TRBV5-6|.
TGTGCCAGCAGCTTGAGTCTCCGCTCCTACAATGAGCAGTTCTTC
CASSLSLRSYNEQFF
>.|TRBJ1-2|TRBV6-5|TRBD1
TGTGCCAGCAGTTATCAGGACAGGCTCGGCTATGGCTACACCTTC
CASSYQDRLGYGYTF
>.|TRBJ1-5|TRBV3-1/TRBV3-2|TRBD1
TGTGCCAGCAGCCTAGGACAGGGGCTGAATCAGCCCCAGCATTTT
CASSLGQGLNQPQHF
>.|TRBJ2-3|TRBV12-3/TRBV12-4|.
TGTGCCAGCAGATACGGAGGGACAGATACGCAGTATTTT
CASRYGGTDTQYF
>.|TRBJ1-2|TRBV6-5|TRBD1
TGTGCCAGCAGTTACGGGACAGGCCCTCACGGCTACACCTTC
CASSYGTGPHGYTF
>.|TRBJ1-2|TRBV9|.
TGTGCCAGCGGGCCCATTGCAGGGGAGGGCTACACCTTC
CASGPIAGEGYTF
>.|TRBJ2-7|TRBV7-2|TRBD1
TGTGCCAGCAGGGGACAGGAGCACTCCTACGAGCAGTACTTC
CASRGQEHSYEQYF
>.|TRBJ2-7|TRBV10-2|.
TGCGCCAGCAGTGATTTCAGTCGAGGCCGGGGGTCCTACGAGCAGTACTTC
CASSDFSRGRGSYEQYF
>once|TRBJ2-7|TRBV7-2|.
TGTGCCAGCAGCTCTCCGGGACCCAATACACAGCAGTACTTC
CASSSPGPNTQQYF
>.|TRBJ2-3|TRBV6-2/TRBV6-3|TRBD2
TGTGCCAGCAGTTACATAGCGGGGGGCCTTAGGGATACGCAGTATTTT
CASSYIAGGLRDTQYF
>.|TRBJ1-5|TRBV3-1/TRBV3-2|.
TGTGCCAGCAGCGCCGGGGTTCAGGATCCCCAGCATTTT
CASSAGVQDPQHF
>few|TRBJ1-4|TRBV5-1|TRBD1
TGCGCCAGCAGCTTGGGACAGGGTAATCCAACTAATGAAAAACTGTTTTTT
CASSLGQGNPTNEKLFF